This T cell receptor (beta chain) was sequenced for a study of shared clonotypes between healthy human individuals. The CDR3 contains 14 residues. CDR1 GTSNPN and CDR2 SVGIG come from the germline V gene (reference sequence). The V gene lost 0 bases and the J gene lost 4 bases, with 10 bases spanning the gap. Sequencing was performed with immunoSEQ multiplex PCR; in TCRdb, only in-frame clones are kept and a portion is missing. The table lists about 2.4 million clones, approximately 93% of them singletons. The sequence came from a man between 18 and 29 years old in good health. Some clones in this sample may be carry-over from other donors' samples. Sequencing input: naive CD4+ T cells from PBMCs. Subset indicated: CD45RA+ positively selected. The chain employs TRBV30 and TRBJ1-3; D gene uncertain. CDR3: CAWSVRAWGNTIYF. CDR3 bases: TGTGCCTGGAGTGTTCGTGCTTGGGGAAACACCATATATTTT. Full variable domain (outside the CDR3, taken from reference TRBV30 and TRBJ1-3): SQTIHQWPATLVQPVGSPLSLECTVEGTSNPNLYWYRQAAGRGLQLLFYSVGIGQISSEVPQNLSASRPQDRQFILSSKKLLLSDSGFYLCAWSVRAWGNTIYFGEGSWLTVV.